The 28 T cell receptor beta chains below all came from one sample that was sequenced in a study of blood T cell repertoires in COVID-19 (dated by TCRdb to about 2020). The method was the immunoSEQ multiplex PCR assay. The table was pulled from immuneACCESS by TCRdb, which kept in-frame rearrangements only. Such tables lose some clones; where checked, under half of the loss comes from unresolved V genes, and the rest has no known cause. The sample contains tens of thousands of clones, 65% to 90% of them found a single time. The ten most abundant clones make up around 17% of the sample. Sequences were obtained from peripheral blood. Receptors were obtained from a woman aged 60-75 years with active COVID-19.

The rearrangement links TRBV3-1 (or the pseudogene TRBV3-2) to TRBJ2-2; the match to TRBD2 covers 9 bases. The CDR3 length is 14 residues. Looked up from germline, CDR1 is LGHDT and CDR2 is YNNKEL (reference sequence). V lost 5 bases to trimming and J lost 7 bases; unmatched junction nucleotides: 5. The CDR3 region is CASSSGGRHGELFF. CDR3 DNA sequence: TGTGCCAGCAGCAGCGGGGGGCGCCACGGGGAGCTGTTTTTT.

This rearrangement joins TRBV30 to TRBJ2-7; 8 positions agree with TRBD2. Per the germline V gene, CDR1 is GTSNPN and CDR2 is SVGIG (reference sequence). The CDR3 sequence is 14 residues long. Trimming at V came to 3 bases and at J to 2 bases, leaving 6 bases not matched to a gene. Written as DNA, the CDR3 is TGTGCCTGGAGCCTACTAGCGGCCCCCTACGAGCAGTACTTC. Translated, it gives CAWSLLAAPYEQYF.

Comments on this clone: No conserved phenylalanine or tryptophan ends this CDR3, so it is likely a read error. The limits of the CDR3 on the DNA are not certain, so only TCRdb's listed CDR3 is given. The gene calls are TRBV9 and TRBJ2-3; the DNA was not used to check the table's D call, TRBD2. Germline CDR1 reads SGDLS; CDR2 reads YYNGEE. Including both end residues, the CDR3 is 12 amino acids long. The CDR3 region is CASSVNGDSLPL.

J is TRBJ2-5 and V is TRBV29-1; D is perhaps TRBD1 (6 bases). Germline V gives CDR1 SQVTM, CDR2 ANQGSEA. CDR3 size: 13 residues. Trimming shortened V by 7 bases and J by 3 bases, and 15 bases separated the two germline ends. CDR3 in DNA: TGCAGCGCTGATCGGACAGATGAAGAGACCCAGTACTTC. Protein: CSADRTDEETQYF.

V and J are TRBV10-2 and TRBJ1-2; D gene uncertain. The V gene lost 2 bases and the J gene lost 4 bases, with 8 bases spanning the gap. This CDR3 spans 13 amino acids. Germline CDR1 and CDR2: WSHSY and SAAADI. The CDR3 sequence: CASSEGGLYGYTF. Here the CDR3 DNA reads TGCGCCAGCAGTGAGGGAGGTCTCTATGGCTACACCTTC.

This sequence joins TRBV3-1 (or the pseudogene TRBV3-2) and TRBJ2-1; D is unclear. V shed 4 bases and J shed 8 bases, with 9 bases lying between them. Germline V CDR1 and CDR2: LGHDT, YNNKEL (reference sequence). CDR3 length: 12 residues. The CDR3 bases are TGTGCCAGCAGCCCGGGTCCCTATGAGCAGTTCTTC. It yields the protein CASSPGPYEQFF.

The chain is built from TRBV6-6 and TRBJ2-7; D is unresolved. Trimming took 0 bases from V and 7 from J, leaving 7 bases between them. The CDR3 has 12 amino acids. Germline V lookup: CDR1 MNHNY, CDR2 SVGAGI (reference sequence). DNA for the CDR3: TGTGCCAGCAGTTACTCACTTTCGGAGCAGTACTTC. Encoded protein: CASSYSLSEQYF.

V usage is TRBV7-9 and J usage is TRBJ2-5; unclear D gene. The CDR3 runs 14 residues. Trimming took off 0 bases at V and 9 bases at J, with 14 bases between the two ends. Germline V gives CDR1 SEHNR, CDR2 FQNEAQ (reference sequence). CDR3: CASSLARGLSSQYF. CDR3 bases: TGTGCCAGCAGCTTAGCGCGTGGTTTATCGTCCCAGTACTTC.

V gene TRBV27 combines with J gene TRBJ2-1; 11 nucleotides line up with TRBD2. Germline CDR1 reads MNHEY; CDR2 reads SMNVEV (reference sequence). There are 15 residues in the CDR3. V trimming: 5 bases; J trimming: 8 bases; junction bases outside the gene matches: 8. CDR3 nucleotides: TGTGCCAGCAGTGTAGCGGGAGGGCCCGTCTATGAGCAGTTCTTC. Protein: CASSVAGGPVYEQFF.

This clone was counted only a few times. The CDR3 DNA reads as TGTGCCAGCAGTGTGTCGGGGGGCAATGAGCAGTTCTTC. Translating it yields CASSVSGGNEQFF. The V and J genes are TRBV25-1 and TRBJ2-1; 7 positions agree with TRBD2. The CDR3 contains 13 residues. V shed 4 bases and J 6 bases; nucleotides not matched to a gene: 3. Germline V gene data show CDR1 as MGHDK and CDR2 as SYGVNS.

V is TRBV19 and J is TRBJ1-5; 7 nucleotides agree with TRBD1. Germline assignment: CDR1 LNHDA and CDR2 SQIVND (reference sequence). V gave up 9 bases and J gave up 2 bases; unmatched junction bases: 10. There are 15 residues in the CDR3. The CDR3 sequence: CASSPQGGGNQPQHF. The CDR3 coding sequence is TGTGCCAGCTCCCCGCAGGGGGGTGGCAATCAGCCCCAGCATTTT.

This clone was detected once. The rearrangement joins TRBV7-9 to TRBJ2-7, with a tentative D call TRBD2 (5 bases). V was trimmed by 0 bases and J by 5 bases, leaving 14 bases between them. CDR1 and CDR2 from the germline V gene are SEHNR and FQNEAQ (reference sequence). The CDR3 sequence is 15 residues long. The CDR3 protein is CASSLAGVAFDEQYF. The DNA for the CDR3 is TGTGCCAGCAGCTTAGCTGGGGTAGCGTTCGACGAGCAGTACTTC. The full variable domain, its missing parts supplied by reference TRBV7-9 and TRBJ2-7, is DTGVSQNPRHKITKRGQNVTFRCDPISEHNRLYWYRQTLGQGPEFLTYFQNEAQLEKSRLLSDRFSAERPKGSFSTLEIQRTEQGDSAMYLCASSLAGVAFDEQYFGPGTRLTVT.

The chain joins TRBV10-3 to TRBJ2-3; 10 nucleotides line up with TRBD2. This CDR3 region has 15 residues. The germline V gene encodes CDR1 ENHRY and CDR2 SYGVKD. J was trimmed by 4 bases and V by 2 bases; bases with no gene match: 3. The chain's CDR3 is CAISEGTSASDTQYF. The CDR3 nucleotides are TGTGCCATCAGTGAGGGGACTAGCGCCTCAGATACGCAGTATTTT.

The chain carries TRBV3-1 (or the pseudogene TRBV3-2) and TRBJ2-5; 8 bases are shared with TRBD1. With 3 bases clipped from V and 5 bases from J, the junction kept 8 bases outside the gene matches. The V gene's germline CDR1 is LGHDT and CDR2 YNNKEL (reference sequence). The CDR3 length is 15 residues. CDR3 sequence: CASSHGSGGMETQYF. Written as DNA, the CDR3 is TGTGCCAGCAGCCACGGGTCAGGGGGCATGGAGACCCAGTACTTC.

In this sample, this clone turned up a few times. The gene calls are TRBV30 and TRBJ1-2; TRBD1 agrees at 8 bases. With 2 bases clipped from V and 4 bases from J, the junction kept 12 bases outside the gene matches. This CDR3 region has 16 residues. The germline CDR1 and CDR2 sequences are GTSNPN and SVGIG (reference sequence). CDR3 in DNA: TGTGCCTGGAGTCCCCCAGGGACAGGAGCCCTCTATGGCTACACCTTC. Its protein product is CAWSPPGTGALYGYTF.

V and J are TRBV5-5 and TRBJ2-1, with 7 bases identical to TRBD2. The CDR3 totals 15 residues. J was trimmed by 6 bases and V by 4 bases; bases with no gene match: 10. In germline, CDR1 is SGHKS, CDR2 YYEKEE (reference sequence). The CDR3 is CASSPEWDYRNEQFF. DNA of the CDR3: TGTGCCAGCAGCCCGGAGTGGGACTACCGCAATGAGCAGTTCTTC.

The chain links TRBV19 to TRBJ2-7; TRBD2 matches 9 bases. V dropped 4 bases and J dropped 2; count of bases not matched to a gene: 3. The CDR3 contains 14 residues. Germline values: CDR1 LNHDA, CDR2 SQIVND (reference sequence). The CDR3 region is CASSRSGGTYEQYF. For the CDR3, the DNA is TGTGCCAGTAGTAGAAGCGGGGGGACCTACGAGCAGTACTTC.

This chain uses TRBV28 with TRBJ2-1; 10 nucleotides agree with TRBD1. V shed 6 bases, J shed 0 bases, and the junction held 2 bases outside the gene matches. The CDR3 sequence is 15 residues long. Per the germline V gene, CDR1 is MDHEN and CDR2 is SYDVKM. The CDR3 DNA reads TGTGCCAGCAGAAGGACAGGGGGCTCCTACAATGAGCAGTTCTTC. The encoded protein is CASRRTGGSYNEQFF.

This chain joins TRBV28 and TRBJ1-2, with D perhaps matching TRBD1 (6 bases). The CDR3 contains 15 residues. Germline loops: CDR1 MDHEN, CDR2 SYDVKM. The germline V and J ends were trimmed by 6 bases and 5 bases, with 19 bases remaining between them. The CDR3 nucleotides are TGTGCCAGCAGGGGGGGAGGGGGTTTGGGTTATGGCTACACCTTC. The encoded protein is CASRGGGGLGYGYTF.

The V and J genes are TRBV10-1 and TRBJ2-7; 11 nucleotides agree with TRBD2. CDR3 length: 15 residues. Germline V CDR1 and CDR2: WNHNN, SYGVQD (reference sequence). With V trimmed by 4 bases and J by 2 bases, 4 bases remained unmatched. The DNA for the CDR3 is TGCGCCAGCAGTGCAGGACTAGCGGGTCCCTACGAGCAGTACTTC. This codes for CASSAGLAGPYEQYF.

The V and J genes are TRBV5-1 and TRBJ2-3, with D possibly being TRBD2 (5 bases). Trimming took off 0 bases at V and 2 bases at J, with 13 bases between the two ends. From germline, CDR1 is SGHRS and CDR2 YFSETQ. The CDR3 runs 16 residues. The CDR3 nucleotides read TGCGCCAGCAGCTTGGGGACCGAGCGGATCACAGATACGCAGTATTTT. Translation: CASSLGTERITDTQYF.

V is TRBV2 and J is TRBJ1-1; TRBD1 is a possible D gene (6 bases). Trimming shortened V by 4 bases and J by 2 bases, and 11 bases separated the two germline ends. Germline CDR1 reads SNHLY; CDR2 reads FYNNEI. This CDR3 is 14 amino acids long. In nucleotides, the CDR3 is TGTGCCAGCAGTGCGGTCAGGGGAAACACTGAAGCTTTCTTT. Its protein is CASSAVRGNTEAFF.

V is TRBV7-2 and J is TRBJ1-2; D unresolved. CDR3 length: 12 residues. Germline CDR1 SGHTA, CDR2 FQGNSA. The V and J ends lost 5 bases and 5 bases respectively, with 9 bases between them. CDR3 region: CASSQLPYGYTF. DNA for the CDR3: TGTGCCAGCAGCCAACTCCCATATGGCTACACCTTC.

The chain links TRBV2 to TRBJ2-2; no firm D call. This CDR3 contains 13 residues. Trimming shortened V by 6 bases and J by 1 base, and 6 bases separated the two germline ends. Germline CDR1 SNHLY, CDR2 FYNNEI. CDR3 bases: TGTGCCAGCAGCGCAGAGAACACCGGGGAGCTGTTTTTT. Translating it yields CASSAENTGELFF.

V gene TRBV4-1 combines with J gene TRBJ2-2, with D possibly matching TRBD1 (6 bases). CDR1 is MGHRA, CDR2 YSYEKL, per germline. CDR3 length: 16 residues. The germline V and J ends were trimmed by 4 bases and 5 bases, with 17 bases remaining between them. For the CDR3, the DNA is TGCGCCAGCAGCCCTCGAGGGCTAGGGGGTACCGGGGAGCTGTTTTTT. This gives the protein CASSPRGLGGTGELFF.

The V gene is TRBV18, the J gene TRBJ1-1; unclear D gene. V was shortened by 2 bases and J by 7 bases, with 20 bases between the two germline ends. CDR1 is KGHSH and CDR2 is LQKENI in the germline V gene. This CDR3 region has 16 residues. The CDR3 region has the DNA TGTGCCAGCTCACCAGGGAGCAGACTTATTATACATGAAGCTTTCTTT. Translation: CASSPGSRLIIHEAFF.

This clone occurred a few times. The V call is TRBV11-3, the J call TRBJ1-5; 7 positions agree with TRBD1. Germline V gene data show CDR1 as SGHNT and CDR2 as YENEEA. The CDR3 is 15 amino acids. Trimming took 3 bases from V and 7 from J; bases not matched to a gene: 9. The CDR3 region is CASSFQGQSIQPQHF. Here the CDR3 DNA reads TGTGCCAGCAGCTTTCAGGGACAGAGTATACAGCCCCAGCATTTT.

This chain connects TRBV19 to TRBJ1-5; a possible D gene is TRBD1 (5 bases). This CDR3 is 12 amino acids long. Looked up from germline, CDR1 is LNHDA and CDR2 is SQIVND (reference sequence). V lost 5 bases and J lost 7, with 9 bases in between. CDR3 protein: CASSLGGQPQHF. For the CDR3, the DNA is TGTGCCAGTAGTTTGGGGGGGCAGCCCCAGCATTTT.